The 8 T cell receptor beta chains presented below share a single source sample, sequenced in a study of cytomegalovirus exposure and HLA in healthy donors. In the PCR, 60 Vbeta and 13 Jbeta primers were used. Generated by immunoSEQ multiplex PCR, the TCRdb table keeps only in-frame clones and is missing some. The sample carries about 140,000 clones, roughly 75% recorded once. The specimen sequenced was PBMCs. These receptors originate from a man in his forties in good health and CMV-seronegative.

This rearrangement joins TRBV11-2 to TRBJ1-2, with TRBD1 matching over 10 bases. The CDR3 loop spans 15 amino acids. V dropped 5 bases and J dropped 4; count of bases not matched to a gene: 7. Germline V gene sequence: CDR1 SGHAT, CDR2 FQNNGV. The CDR3 protein is CASSLGTGAIYGYTF. In DNA form, the CDR3 reads TGTGCCAGCAGCCTAGGGACAGGGGCGATCTATGGCTACACCTTC.

The chain couples TRBV18 to TRBJ2-7, with a possible D match to TRBD1 (5 bases). CDR1 is KGHSH and CDR2 is LQKENI in the germline V gene. The ends were cut back, 0 bases at V and 5 bases at J, with 11 bases in the middle. The CDR3 covers 14 residues. In DNA form, the CDR3 reads TGTGCCAGCTCACCACCCATCAGGGTGAACGAGCAGTACTTC. Translation: CASSPPIRVNEQYF.

The CDR3 here is CSVDLQGWHEQYF. The CDR3 nucleotides read TGCAGCGTTGATTTACAGGGCTGGCACGAGCAGTACTTC. V is TRBV29-1 and J is TRBJ2-7, with D tentatively TRBD1 (6 bases). This CDR3 comprises 13 residues. Germline CDR1 and CDR2: SQVTM and ANQGSEA. V was pared by 3 bases and J by 5 bases, with 14 bases between.

This rearrangement joins TRBV4-3 to TRBJ2-3; D remains unclear. Germline lookup yields CDR1 LGHNA and CDR2 YSLEER. V was shortened by 3 bases and J by 3 bases, with 10 bases between the two germline ends. This CDR3 contains 14 residues. This CDR3 reads CASSQDIGTDTQYF. DNA of the CDR3: TGCGCCAGCAGCCAGGATATCGGGACAGATACGCAGTATTTT.

This chain joins TRBV6-6 and TRBJ2-1; D ambiguous. The V and J ends lost 0 bases and 7 bases respectively, with 16 bases between them. This CDR3 comprises 16 residues. Germline lookup yields CDR1 MNHNY and CDR2 SVGAGI (reference sequence). The DNA for the CDR3 is TGTGCCAGCAGTTACTCGAATACAGTATTGAAGAATGAGCAGTTCTTC. The encoded protein is CASSYSNTVLKNEQFF.

This clone was found a few times. The CDR3 region has the DNA TGTGCCAGCAGTTACGGCAGGGGGAGGAACAATGAGCAGTTCTTC. Its translation is CASSYGRGRNNEQFF. The J gene is TRBJ2-1, the V gene TRBV6-5; D might be TRBD1 (7 bases). CDR1 MNHEY and CDR2 SVGAGI come from the germline V gene. The V end lost 2 bases, the J end lost 5 bases, and 13 bases lay between the germline ends. The CDR3 consists of 15 residues.

This chain links TRBV4-1 with TRBJ1-1, with 7 bases fitting TRBD1. V trimming: 3 bases; J trimming: 0 bases; junction bases outside the gene matches: 4. The V gene's germline CDR1 is MGHRA and CDR2 YSYEKL. CDR3 size: 15 residues. This chain's CDR3 is CASSQRDRLNTEAFF. The CDR3 region has the DNA TGCGCCAGCAGCCAGAGGGACAGACTGAACACTGAAGCTTTCTTT.

This clone occurred once. J is TRBJ2-1 and V is TRBV11-3; tentative D call: TRBD1 (5 bases). V was clipped by 3 bases and J by 10 bases, with 13 bases between them. The CDR3 spans 13 residues. CDR1 is SGHNT, CDR2 YENEEA, per germline. CDR3 loop: CASSFRRAGEQFF. CDR3 nucleotide sequence: TGTGCCAGCAGCTTCCGCAGGGCTGGCGAGCAGTTCTTC.